The clone carrying this T cell receptor (beta chain) was recorded a few times. What it binds is unknown. Reverse transcribing all isolated RNA meant expressed TCRB transcripts were sequenced. Clones were read by immunoSEQ multiplex PCR, and TCRdb kept only the in-frame ones, dropping some. Here the sample spans about 290,000 clones, roughly 8% being singletons. The CDR3 runs to 12 residues. The V gene's germline CDR1 is KGHSH and CDR2 LQKENI. With 2 bases removed from V and 6 bases from J, the gap between germline ends came to 7 bases. This record comes from a study of beta chain features in type 1 diabetes. Study-level results: VDJ junctions sequenced from type 1 diabetes patients showed fewer insertions and more deletions. PCR could preferentially amplify shorter templates, alike in patients and controls. Moderate but significant shortening of TCRB CDR3s was recorded in all four CD4+ subsets from Type 1 diabetes patients.

The V and J genes are TRBV18 and TRBJ2-5, with a possible D match to TRBD1 (5 bases). Sequencing input: central memory CD4+ T cells from blood. This clonotype was obtained from a woman younger than 35 in good health. CDR3 residues: CASSPKGKTQYF. CDR3 DNA: TGTGCCAGCTCACCAAAGGGGAAGACCCAGTACTTC.